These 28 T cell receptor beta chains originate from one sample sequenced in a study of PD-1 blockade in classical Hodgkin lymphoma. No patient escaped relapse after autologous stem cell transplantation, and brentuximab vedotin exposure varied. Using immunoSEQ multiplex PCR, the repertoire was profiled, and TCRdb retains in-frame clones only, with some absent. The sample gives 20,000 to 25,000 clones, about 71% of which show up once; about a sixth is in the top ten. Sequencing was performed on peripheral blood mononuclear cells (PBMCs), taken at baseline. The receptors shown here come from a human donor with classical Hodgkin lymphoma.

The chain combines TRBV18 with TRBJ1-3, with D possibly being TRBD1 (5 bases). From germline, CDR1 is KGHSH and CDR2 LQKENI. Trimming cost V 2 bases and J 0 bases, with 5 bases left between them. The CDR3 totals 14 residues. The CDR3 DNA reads TGTGCCAGCTCACCAGGGACCTCTGGAAACACCATATATTTT. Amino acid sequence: CASSPGTSGNTIYF. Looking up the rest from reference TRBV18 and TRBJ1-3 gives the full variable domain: NAGVMQNPRHLVRRRGQEARLRCSPMKGHSHVYWYRQLPEEGLKFMVYLQKENIIDESGMPKERFSAEFPKEGPSILRIQQVVRGDSAAYFCASSPGTSGNTIYFGEGSWLTVV.

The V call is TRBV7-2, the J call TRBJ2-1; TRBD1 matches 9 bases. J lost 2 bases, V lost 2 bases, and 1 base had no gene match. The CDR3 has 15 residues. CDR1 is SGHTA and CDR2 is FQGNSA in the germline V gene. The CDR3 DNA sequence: TGTGCCAGCAGCTTAAGACAGGGGGCCTACAATGAGCAGTTCTTC. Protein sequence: CASSLRQGAYNEQFF.

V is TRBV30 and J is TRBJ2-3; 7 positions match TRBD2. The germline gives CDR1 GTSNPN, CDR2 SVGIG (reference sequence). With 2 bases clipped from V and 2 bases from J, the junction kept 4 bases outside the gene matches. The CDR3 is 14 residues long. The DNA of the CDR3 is TGTGCCTGGAGTTGGGGGGGAATCACAGATACGCAGTATTTT. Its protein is CAWSWGGITDTQYF.

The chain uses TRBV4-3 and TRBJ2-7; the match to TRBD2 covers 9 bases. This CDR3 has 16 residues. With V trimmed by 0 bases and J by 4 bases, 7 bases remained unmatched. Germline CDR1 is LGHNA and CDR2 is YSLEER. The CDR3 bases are TGCGCCAGCAGCCAAGAATACGGTAGCGGGAGTTACGAGCAGTACTTC. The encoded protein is CASSQEYGSGSYEQYF.

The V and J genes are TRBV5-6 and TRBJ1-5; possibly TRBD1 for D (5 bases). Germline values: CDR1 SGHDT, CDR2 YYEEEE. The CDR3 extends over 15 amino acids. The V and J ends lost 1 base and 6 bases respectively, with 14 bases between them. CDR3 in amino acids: CASSLRTTISQPQHF. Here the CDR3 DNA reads TGTGCCAGCAGCTTGAGGACAACGATAAGTCAGCCCCAGCATTTT.

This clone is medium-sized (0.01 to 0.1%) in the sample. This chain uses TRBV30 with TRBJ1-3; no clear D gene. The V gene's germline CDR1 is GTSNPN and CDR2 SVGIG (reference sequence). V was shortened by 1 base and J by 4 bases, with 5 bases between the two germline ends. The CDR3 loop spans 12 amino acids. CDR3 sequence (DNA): TGTGCCTGGAGTGCCGGCGGAAACACCATATATTTT. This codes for CAWSAGGNTIYF.

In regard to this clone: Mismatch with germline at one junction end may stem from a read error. CDR3 in amino acids: CASSLTQTVLHF. The CDR3 region has the DNA TGTGCCAGCAGTTTAACCCAGACAGTGCTCCACTTC. The V call is TRBV28, the J call TRBJ1-2; D possibly corresponds to TRBD1 (5 bases). The CDR3 sequence is 12 residues long. The germline V gene encodes CDR1 MDHEN and CDR2 SYDVKM.

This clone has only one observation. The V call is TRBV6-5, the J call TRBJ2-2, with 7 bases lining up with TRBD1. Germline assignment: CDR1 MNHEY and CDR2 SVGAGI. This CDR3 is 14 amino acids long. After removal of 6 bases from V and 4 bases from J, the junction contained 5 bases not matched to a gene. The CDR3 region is CASRRPGGTGELFF. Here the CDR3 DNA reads TGTGCCAGCAGACGACCAGGGGGCACCGGGGAGCTGTTTTTT.

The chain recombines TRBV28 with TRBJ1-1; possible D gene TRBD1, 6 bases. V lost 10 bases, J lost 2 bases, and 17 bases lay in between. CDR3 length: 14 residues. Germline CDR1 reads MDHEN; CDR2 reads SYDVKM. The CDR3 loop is CATILRDTNTEAFF. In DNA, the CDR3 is TGTGCCACGATACTCCGGGACACTAACACTGAAGCTTTCTTT.

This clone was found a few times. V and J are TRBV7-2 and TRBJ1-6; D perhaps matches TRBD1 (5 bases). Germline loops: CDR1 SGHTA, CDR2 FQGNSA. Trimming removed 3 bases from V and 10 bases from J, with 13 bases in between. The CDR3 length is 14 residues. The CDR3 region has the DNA TGTGCCAGCAGCTTCGGGGGGACCGGGTCACCCCTCCACTTT. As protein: CASSFGGTGSPLHF.

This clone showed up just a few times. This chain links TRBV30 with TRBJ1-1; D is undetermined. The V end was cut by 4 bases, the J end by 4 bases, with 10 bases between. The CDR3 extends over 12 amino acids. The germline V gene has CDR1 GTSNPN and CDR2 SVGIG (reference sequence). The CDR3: CAWTGLGTEAFF. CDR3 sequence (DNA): TGTGCCTGGACGGGGTTGGGCACTGAAGCTTTCTTT. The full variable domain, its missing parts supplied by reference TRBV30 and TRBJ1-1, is SQTIHQWPATLVQPVGSPLSLECTVEGTSNPNLYWYRQAAGRGLQLLFYSVGIGQISSEVPQNLSASRPQDRQFILSSKKLLLSDSGFYLCAWTGLGTEAFFGQGTRLTVV.

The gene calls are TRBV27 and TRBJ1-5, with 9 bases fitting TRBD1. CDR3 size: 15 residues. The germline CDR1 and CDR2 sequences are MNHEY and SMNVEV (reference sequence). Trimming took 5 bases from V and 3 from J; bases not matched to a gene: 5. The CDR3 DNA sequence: TGTGCCAGCAGTCCCGGGACAGGGTTCAATCAGCCCCAGCATTTT. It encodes CASSPGTGFNQPQHF.

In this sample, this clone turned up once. The CDR3 sequence is CASGTLGQGKDTQYF. CDR3 bases: TGTGCCAGCGGAACGCTAGGACAGGGGAAAGATACGCAGTATTTT. The rearrangement joins TRBV18 to TRBJ2-3, with 9 bases matching TRBD1. This CDR3 has 15 amino acids. Germline V gene sequence: CDR1 KGHSH, CDR2 LQKENI. J gave up 5 bases and V 8 bases, and 11 bases lay outside the gene matches. Combining the CDR3 with reference TRBV18 and TRBJ2-3 gives the whole variable domain NAGVMQNPRHLVRRRGQEARLRCSPMKGHSHVYWYRQLPEEGLKFMVYLQKENIIDESGMPKERFSAEFPKEGPSILRIQQVVRGDSAAYFCASGTLGQGKDTQYFGPGTRLTVL.

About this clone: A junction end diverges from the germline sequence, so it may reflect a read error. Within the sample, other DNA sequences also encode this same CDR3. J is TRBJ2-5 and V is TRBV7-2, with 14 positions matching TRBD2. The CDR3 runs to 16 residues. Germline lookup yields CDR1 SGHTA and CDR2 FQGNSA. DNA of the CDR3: TGTGCCAGCAGCAGTGGACTAGCGGGAGGACAAGAGACTCAGTACTTC. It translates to CASSSGLAGGQETQYF.

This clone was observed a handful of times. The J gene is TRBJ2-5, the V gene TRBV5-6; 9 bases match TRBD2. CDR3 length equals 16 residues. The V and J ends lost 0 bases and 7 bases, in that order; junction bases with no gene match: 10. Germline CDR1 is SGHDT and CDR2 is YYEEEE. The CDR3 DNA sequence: TGTGCCAGCAGCTTGGTATCGGGACTAGCTTCAGGGACCCAGTACTTC. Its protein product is CASSLVSGLASGTQYF.

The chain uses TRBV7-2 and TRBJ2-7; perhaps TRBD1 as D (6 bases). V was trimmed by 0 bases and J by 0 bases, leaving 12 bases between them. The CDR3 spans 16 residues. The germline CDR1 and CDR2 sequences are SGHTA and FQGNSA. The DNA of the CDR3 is TGTGCCAGCAGCTTAGCGGTTACAGGGTCCTCCTACGAGCAGTACTTC. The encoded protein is CASSLAVTGSSYEQYF.

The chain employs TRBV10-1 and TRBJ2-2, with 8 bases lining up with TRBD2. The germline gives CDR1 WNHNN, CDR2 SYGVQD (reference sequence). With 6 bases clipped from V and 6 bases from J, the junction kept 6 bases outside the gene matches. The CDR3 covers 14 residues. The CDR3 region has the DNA TGCGCCAGCAGAGAGCGGGAGCCAGCCGGGGAGCTGTTTTTT. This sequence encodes CASREREPAGELFF.

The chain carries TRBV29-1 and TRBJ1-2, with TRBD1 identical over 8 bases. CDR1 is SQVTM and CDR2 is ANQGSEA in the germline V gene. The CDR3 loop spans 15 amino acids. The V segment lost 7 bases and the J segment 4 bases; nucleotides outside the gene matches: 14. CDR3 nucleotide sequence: TGCAGCGCCTATACCCTCAGGACAGGGCGCTATGGCTACACCTTC. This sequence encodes CSAYTLRTGRYGYTF.

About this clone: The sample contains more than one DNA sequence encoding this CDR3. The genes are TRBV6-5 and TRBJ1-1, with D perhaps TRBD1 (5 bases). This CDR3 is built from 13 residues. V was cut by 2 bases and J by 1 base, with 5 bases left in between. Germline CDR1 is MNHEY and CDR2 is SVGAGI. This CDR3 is CASSYGGNTEAFF. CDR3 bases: TGTGCCAGCAGTTACGGGGGGAACACTGAAGCTTTCTTT.

CDR3 DNA sequence: TGTGCCAGCTCACCACCTAAGGGTTGGCGCTACAATGAGCAGTTCTTC. It specifies CASSPPKGWRYNEQFF. The chain joins TRBV18 to TRBJ2-1; no clear D gene. V was cut by 0 bases and J by 3 bases, with 12 bases left in between. From germline, CDR1 is KGHSH and CDR2 LQKENI. The length of the CDR3 is 16 residues.

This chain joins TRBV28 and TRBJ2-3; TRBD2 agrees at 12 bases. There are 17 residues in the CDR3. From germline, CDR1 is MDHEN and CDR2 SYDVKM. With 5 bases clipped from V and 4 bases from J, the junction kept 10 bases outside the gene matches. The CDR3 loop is CASSLSTSGRTPDTQYF. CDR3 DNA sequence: TGTGCCAGCAGTCTTTCGACTAGCGGGAGAACCCCAGATACGCAGTATTTT.

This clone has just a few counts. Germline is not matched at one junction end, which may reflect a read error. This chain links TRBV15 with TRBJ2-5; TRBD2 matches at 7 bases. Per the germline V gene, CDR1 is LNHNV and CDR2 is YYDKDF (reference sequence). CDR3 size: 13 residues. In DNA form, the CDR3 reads TGTGCCATCAGCGGGACGAATAAAGAGACCCAGTACTTC. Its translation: CAISGTNKETQYF.

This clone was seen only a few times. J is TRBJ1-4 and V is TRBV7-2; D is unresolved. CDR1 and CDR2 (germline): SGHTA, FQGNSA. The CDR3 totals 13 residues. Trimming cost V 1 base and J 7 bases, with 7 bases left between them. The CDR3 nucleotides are TGTGCCAGCAGCTTAGTTACACCTGAAAAACTGTTTTTT. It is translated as CASSLVTPEKLFF.

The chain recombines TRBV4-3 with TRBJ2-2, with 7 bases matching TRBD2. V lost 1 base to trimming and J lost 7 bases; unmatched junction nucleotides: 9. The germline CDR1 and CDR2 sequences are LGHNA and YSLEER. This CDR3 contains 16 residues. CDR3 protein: CASSQGLAGGFGELFF. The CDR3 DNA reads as TGCGCCAGCAGCCAAGGGTTAGCGGGCGGATTCGGGGAGCTGTTTTTT.

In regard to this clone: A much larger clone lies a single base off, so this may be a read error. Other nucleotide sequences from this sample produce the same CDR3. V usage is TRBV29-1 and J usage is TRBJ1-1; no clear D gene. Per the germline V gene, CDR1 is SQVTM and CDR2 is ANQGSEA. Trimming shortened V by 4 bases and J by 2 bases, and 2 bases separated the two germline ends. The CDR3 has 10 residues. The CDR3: CSVANTEAFF. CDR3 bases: TGCAGCGTTGCCAACACTGAAGCTTTCTTT. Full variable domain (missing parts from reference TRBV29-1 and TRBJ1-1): SAVISQKPSRDICQRGTSLTIQCQVDSQVTMMFWYRQQPGQSLTLIATANQGSEATYESGFVIDKFPISRPNLTFSTLTVSNMSPEDSSIYLCSVANTEAFFGQGTRLTVV.

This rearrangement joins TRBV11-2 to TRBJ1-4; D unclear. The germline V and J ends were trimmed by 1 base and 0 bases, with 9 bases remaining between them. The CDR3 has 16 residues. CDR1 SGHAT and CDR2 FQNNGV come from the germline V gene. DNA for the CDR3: TGTGCCAGCAGCTTAGTCCAGGCGGCAACTAATGAAAAACTGTTTTTT. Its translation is CASSLVQAATNEKLFF.

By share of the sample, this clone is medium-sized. CDR3: CSVGVGGSEHEQFF. For the CDR3, the DNA is TGCAGCGTGGGAGTAGGGGGCTCCGAACATGAGCAGTTCTTC. The chain is built from TRBV29-1 and TRBJ2-1, with 7 bases identical to TRBD1. Trimming removed 6 bases from V and 8 bases from J; junction bases left unmatched: 13. This CDR3 spans 14 amino acids. The V gene's germline CDR1 is SQVTM and CDR2 ANQGSEA.

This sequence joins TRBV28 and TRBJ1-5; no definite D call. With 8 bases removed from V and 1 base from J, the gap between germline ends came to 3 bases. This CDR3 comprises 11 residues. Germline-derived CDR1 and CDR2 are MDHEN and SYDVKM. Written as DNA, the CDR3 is TGTGCCAGCCAGAGCAATCAGCCCCAGCATTTT. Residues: CASQSNQPQHF.